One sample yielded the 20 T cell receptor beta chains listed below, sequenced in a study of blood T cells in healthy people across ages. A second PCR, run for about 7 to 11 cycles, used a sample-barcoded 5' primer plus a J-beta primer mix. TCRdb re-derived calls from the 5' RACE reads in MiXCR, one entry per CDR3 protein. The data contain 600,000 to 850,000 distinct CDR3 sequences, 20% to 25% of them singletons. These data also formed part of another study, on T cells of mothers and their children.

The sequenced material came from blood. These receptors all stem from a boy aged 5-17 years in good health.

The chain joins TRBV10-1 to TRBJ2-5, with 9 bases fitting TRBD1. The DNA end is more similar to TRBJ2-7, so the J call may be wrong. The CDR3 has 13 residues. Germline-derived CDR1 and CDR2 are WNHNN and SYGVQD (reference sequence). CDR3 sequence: CASSRTGDDEQYF. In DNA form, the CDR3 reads TGCGCCAGCAGTCGGACAGGGGACGACGAGCAGTACTTC.

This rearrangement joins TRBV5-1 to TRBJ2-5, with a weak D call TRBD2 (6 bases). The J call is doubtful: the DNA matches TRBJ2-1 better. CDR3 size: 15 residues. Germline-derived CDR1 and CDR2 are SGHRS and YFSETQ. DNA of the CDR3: TGCGCCAGCAGCCCTGGATCCGGAGGGGACAATGAGCAGTTCTTC. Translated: CASSPGSGGDNEQFF.

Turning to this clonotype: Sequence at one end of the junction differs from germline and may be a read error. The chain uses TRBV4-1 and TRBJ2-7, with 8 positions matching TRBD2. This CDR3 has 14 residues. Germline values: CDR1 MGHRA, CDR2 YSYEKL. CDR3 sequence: CASRQPGLAYEQYF. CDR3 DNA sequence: TGCGCCAGCCGCCAACCGGGACTAGCCTACGAGCAGTACTTC.

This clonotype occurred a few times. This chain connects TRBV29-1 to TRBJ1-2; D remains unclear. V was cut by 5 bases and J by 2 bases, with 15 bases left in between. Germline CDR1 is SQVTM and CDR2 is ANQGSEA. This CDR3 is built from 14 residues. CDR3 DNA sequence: TGCAGCGTTACCCTCGACGCAGCCAACTATGGCTACACCTTC. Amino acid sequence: CSVTLDAANYGYTF.

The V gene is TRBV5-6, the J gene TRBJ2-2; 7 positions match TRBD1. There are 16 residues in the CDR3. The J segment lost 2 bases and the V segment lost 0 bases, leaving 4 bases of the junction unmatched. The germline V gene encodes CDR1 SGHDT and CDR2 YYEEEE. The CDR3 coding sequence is TGTGCCAGCAGCTTGGAAGGGACAGCAAACACCGGGGAGCTGTTTTTT. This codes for CASSLEGTANTGELFF.

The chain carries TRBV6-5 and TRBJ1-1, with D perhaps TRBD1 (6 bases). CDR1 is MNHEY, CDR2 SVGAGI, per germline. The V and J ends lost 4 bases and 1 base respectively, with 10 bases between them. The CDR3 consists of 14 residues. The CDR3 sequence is CASSSHRENTEAFF. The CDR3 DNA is TGTGCCAGCAGTTCTCACAGGGAGAACACTGAAGCTTTCTTT.

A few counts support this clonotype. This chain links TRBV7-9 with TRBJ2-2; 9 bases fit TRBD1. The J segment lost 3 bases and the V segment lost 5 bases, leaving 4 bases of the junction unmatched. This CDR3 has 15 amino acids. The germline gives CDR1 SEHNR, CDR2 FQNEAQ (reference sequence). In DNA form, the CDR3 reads TGTGCCAGCAGCACAAGGGACAGGGACACCGGGGAGCTGTTTTTT. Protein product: CASSTRDRDTGELFF.

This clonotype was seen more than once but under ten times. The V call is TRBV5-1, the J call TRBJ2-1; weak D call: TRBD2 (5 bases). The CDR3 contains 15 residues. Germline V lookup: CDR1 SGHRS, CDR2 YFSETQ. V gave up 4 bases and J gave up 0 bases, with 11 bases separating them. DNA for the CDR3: TGCGCCAGCAGCGTTAACCGGGACTCCTACAATGAGCAGTTCTTC. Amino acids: CASSVNRDSYNEQFF.

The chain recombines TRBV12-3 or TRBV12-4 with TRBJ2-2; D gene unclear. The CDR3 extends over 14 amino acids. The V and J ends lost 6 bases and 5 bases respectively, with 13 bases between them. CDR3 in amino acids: CASSPRLGTGELFF. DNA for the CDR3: TGTGCCAGCAGCCCCCGACTTGGAACCGGGGAGCTGTTTTTT.

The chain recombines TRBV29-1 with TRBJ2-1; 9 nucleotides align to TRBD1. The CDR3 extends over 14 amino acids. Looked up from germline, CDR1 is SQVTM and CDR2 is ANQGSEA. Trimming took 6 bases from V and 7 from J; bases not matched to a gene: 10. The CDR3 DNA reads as TGCAGCGTGAAACAAGGGACAGGGAGTAATGAGCAGTTCTTC. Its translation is CSVKQGTGSNEQFF.

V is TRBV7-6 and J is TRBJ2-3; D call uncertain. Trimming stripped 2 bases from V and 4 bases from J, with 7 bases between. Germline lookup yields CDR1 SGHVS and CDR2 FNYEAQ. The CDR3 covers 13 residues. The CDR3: CASSLILADTQYF. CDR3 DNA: TGTGCCAGCAGCTTAATCTTGGCAGATACGCAGTATTTT.

CDR3 residues: CASSRTSGRVGELFF. DNA for the CDR3: TGCGCCAGCAGCCGGACTAGCGGGAGAGTCGGGGAGCTGTTTTTT. The chain recombines TRBV4-1 with TRBJ2-2; 13 bases align to TRBD2. The ends lost 4 bases at V and 7 bases at J; junction bases unmatched: 3. CDR3 length: 15 amino acids. Germline CDR1 reads MGHRA; CDR2 reads YSYEKL.

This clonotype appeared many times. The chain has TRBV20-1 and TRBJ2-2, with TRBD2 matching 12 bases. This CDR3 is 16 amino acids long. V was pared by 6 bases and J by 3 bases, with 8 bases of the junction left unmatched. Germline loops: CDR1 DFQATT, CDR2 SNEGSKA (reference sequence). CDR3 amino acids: CSAIELAGGDTGELFF. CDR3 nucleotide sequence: TGCAGTGCGATAGAACTAGCGGGAGGTGACACCGGGGAGCTGTTTTTT.

CDR3 in DNA: TGTGCCATCAGTGGGACAGGTGAACACGAGCAGTACTTC. This sequence encodes CAISGTGEHEQYF. V and J are TRBV10-3 and TRBJ2-7; 7 bases are shared with TRBD1. CDR1 and CDR2 from the germline V gene are ENHRY and SYGVKD. The CDR3 has 13 amino acids. The junction had 5 bases not matched to a gene; V was cut back by 4 bases and J by 5 bases.

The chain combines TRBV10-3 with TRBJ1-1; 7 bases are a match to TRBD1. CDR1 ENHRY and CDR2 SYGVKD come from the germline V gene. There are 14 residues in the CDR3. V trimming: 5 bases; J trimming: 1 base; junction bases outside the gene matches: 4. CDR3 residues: CAISSGTENTEAFF. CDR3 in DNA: TGTGCCATCAGTTCCGGGACAGAGAACACTGAAGCTTTCTTT.

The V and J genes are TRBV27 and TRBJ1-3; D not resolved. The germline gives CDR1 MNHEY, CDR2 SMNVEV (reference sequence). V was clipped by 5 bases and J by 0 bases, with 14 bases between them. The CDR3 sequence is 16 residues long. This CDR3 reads CASSGRPPYSGNTIYF. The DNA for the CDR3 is TGTGCCAGCAGTGGCCGCCCCCCGTACTCTGGAAACACCATATATTTT.

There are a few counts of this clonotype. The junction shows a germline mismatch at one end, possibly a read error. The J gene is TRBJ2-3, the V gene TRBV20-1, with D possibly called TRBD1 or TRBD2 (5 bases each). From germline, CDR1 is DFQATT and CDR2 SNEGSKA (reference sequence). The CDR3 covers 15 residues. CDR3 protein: CSAQGPFRGTDTQYF. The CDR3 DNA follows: TGCAGTGCTCAAGGACCGTTTCGGGGCACGGATACGCAGTATTTT.

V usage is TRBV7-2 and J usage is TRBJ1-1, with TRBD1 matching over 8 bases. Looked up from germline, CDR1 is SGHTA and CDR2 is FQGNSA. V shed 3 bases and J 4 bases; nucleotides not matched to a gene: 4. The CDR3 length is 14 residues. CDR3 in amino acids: CASSLDRVVTEAFF. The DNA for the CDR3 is TGTGCCAGCAGCTTGGACAGGGTAGTCACTGAAGCTTTCTTT.

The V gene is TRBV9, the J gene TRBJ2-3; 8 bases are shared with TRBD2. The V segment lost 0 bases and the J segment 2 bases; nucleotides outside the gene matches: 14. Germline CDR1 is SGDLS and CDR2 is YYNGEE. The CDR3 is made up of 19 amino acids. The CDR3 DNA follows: TGTGCCAGCAGCGTAGTCTCGGGGCCGGGACTAGAGCACACAGATACGCAGTATTTT. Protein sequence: CASSVVSGPGLEHTDTQYF.

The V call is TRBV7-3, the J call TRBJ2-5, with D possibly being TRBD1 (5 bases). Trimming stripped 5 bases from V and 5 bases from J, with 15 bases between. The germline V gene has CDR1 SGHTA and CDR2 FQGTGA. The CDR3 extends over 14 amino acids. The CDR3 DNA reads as TGTGCCAGCAGCGCCGGACATCTCGGGGAGACCCAGTACTTC. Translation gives CASSAGHLGETQYF.